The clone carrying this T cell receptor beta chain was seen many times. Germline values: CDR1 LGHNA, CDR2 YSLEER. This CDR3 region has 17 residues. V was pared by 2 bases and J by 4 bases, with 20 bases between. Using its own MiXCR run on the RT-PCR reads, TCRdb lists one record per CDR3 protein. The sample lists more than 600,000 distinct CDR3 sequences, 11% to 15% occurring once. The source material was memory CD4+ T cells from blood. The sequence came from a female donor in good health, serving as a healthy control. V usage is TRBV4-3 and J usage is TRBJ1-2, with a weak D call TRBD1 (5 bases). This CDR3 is CASSQKREMGGVYGYTF. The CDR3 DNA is TGCGCCAGCAGCCAAAAGAGGGAGATGGGGGGAGTCTATGGCTACACCTTC.